Listed below are T cell receptor beta chains from one sample, sequenced in a study of blood T cell repertoires in COVID-19. TCRdb keeps only in-frame clones here, not all; method: immunoSEQ multiplex PCR. Here the sample spans 190,000 or so clones, under 90% being singletons. Specimen: peripheral blood. The source is a man aged 35-49 years with acute or convalescent COVID-19. The CDR3 runs from the conserved cysteine through the conserved F or W. A D gene is named only where the DNA matches it firmly. Where a row states a size, it is once, few, many or the class of an expanded clone; other rows omit it.

cdr3_aa cdr3_nt j_call v_call d_call clone_size
CATSDLELAGPYEQYF TGTGCCACCAGTGATTTAGAACTAGCGGGACCATACGAGCAGTACTTC TRBJ2-7 TRBV24-1 TRBD2 few
CASSSGGALNEQYF TGTGCCAGCAGCAGCGGGGGGGCCTTAAACGAGCAGTACTTC TRBJ2-7 TRBV28 TRBD2 few
CASSQDQLYGYTF TGTGCCAGCAGCCAAGACCAGTTATATGGCTACACCTTC TRBJ1-2 TRBV4-2 . .
CATRDLGANVLTF TGTGCCACTCGGGATTTGGGGGCCAACGTCCTGACTTTC TRBJ2-6 TRBV7-9 . once
CASSRVTSGGTQYF TGTGCCAGCAGTAGGGTGACTAGCGGAGGGACCCAGTACTTC TRBJ2-5 TRBV6-5 TRBD2 .
CASRSLAGARTDTQYF TGTGCCAGCAGATCGTTAGCGGGGGCCCGCACAGATACGCAGTATTTT TRBJ2-3 TRBV7-2 TRBD2 .
CASSLGTRNYGYTF TGCGCCAGCAGCTTAGGGACTAGAAACTATGGCTACACCTTC TRBJ1-2 TRBV5-1 . .
CATSRDRGEQFF TGTGCCACCAGCAGGGACAGGGGTGAGCAGTTCTTC TRBJ2-1 TRBV15 TRBD1 .
CASSPEVGYNEQFF TGCGCCAGCAGCCCTGAGGTCGGGTACAATGAGCAGTTCTTC TRBJ2-1 TRBV5-1 . .
CASSLSERVPGEQYF TGTGCCAGCAGCTTGTCTGAGCGGGTCCCAGGTGAGCAGTACTTC TRBJ2-7 TRBV5-5 . .
CASSMGTAAFF TGTGCCAGCAGCATGGGGACAGCGGCTTTCTTT TRBJ1-1 TRBV6-2/TRBV6-3 TRBD1 .
CASSLQTSGGAETQYF TGTGCCAGCAGCTTGCAGACTAGCGGGGGGGCAGAGACCCAGTACTTC TRBJ2-5 TRBV5-5 TRBD2 .
CASSLAGHANTEAFF TGTGCCAGCAGCTTGGCAGGGCATGCGAACACTGAAGCTTTCTTT TRBJ1-1 TRBV5-5 . .
CASSQEQVGQHLF TGTGCCAGCAGCCAAGAACAGGTTGGACAGCACCTCTTC TRBJ2-1 TRBV14 . .
CASSTGGNEQFF TGCGCCAGCTCGACAGGGGGCAATGAGCAGTTCTTC TRBJ2-1 TRBV5-1 TRBD1 .
CASSFTDQNQPQHF TGTGCCAGCAGCTTCACAGACCAAAATCAGCCCCAGCATTTT TRBJ1-5 TRBV5-5 . .
CASSPITGQYNSPLHF TGTGCCAGCAGCCCGATTACGGGACAGTATAATTCACCCCTCCACTTT TRBJ1-6 TRBV7-9 TRBD1 .
CASSIPPRQSPGANVLTF TGTGCCAGTAGTATACCCCCCCGACAGTCCCCTGGGGCCAACGTCCTGACTTTC TRBJ2-6 TRBV19 . .
CASSQRDRGNYGYTF TGTGCCAGCAGCCAGAGGGACAGGGGAAACTATGGCTACACCTTC TRBJ1-2 TRBV4-2 TRBD1 .
CASRSPFNYGYTF TGTGCCAGCAGGTCTCCTTTTAACTATGGCTACACCTTC TRBJ1-2 TRBV27 . .
CASSVESGGASDTQYF TGTGCCAGCAGCGTAGAAAGCGGGGGGGCTTCAGATACGCAGTATTTT TRBJ2-3 TRBV9 TRBD2 .
CASSRGLGSGGADTQYF TGTGCCAGCAGCCGAGGGTTAGGTAGCGGGGGGGCAGATACGCAGTATTTT TRBJ2-3 TRBV6-6 TRBD2 .
CAISRDSLNYGYTF TGTGCCATCAGTAGGGACAGTTTAAACTATGGCTACACCTTC TRBJ1-2 TRBV10-3 TRBD1 .
CASMGGRNEQFF TGTGCCAGCATGGGGGGTCGCAATGAGCAGTTCTTC TRBJ2-1 TRBV21-1 . .
CASSLAGTSPYEQYF TGCGCCAGCAGCTTGGCTGGGACATCCCCCTACGAGCAGTACTTC TRBJ2-7 TRBV5-1 . .
CASSSRGGTNTEAFF TGTGCCAGTAGTTCCCGCGGAGGGACGAACACTGAAGCTTTCTTT TRBJ1-1 TRBV19 . few
CASSLGPGQGTYNEQFF TGCGCCAGCAGCTTGGGCCCGGGACAGGGCACCTACAATGAGCAGTTCTTC TRBJ2-1 TRBV5-1 TRBD1 .
CSASSLGPQGEVTDTQYF TGCAGTGCTAGTTCTCTCGGACCACAGGGGGAGGTGACAGATACGCAGTATTTT TRBJ2-3 TRBV20-1 TRBD1 .
CASSSTLRGFTQYF TGTGCCAGCAGCAGTACCCTCAGGGGGTTTACGCAGTACTTC TRBJ2-7 TRBV7-2 TRBD1 .
CASSHRGGDHYGYTF TGTGCCAGCAGCCACAGGGGGGGAGACCACTATGGCTACACCTTC TRBJ1-2 TRBV7-2 TRBD1 .
CATSSGGSSTDTQYF TGTGCCACCAGTTCGGGGGGATCTAGCACAGATACGCAGTATTTT TRBJ2-3 TRBV15 TRBD2 few
CASSSRPRRENTEAFF TGTGCCAGCAGCTCCCGACCCCGACGGGAGAACACTGAAGCTTTCTTT TRBJ1-1 TRBV4-2 . .
CASSQGWGAEAFF TGTGCCAGCAGCCAAGGGTGGGGGGCTGAAGCTTTCTTT TRBJ1-1 TRBV4-2 . few
CASSMGLSYGYTF TGTGCCAGTAGTATGGGGCTGAGCTATGGCTACACCTTC TRBJ1-2 TRBV19 . .
CASSAGGAGLTDTQYF TGTGCCAGCAGCGCGGGGGGGGCCGGTCTGACAGATACGCAGTATTTT TRBJ2-3 TRBV9 TRBD2 .
CASSQEGLNTEAFF TGCGCCAGCAGCCAAGAGGGGCTGAACACTGAAGCTTTCTTT TRBJ1-1 TRBV4-3 . few
CATSRDGTTYEQYF TGTGCCACCAGCAGAGACGGGACAACCTACGAGCAGTACTTC TRBJ2-7 TRBV15 . .
CASSLRGGTALQYF TGTGCCAGCAGCTTAAGGGGAGGTACTGCGCTGCAGTATTTT TRBJ2-3 TRBV7-3 . .
CASSLMAGEQFF TGCGCCAGCAGCTTGATGGCGGGTGAGCAGTTCTTC TRBJ2-1 TRBV5-1 . .
CASSGTGAYTDTQYF TGTGCCAGCAGCGGGACAGGGGCGTACACAGATACGCAGTATTTT TRBJ2-3 TRBV5-6 TRBD1 .
CAWSVAGLRSYNEQFF TGTGCCTGGAGTGTAGCGGGGCTACGTTCCTACAATGAGCAGTTCTTC TRBJ2-1 TRBV30 TRBD2 few
CASSLGGGDNEQFF TGTGCCAGCAGCTTAGGTGGGGGGGACAATGAGCAGTTCTTC TRBJ2-1 TRBV7-9 TRBD2 .
CASKPSDRLSGYEQYF TGTGCCAGCAAACCATCCGACAGACTCTCCGGATACGAGCAGTACTTC TRBJ2-7 TRBV2 . .
CASSLNREGGYTF TGTGCCAGCAGCTTAAACAGGGAGGGTGGCTACACCTTC TRBJ1-2 TRBV7-9 . .
CAQKGGRTDTQYF TGTGCCCAAAAGGGGGGGCGCACAGATACGCAGTATTTT TRBJ2-3 TRBV30 . .
CASSLRTSGDYNEQFF TGTGCCAGCAGCTTAAGGACCAGCGGGGATTACAATGAGCAGTTCTTC TRBJ2-1 TRBV7-2 TRBD2 once
CASSGGQGVTGELFF TGTGCCAGCAGTGGTGGACAGGGAGTGACCGGGGAGCTGTTTTTT TRBJ2-2 TRBV2 TRBD1 .
CASRRTSLNGELFF TGCGCCAGCAGAAGGACTAGTTTAAACGGGGAGCTGTTTTTT TRBJ2-2 TRBV5-1 TRBD2 .
CASSYREPNSPLHF TGTGCCAGCAGTTATCGGGAGCCCAATTCACCCCTCCACTTT TRBJ1-6 TRBV6-5 . .
CASSFSSPPDTQYF TGTGCCAGCAGCTTCTCTAGTCCCCCAGATACGCAGTATTTT TRBJ2-3 TRBV5-6 . .
CASRQEATEAFF TGCGCCAGCAGGCAGGAGGCCACTGAAGCTTTCTTT TRBJ1-1 TRBV5-1 . once
CASSPTGERNNSPLHF TGTGCCAGCAGCCCAACAGGGGAAAGAAATAATTCACCCCTCCACTTT TRBJ1-6 TRBV3-1/TRBV3-2 TRBD1 .
CASGRDTQYF TGTGCCAGCGGGAGGGATACGCAGTATTTT TRBJ2-3 TRBV27 . .
CASSPMDRVTDTQYF TGCGCCAGCAGCCCAATGGACAGGGTCACAGATACGCAGTATTTT TRBJ2-3 TRBV5-1 TRBD1 .
CASGLGAGTQYF TGTGCTAGTGGTTTAGGTGCAGGGACCCAGTACTTC TRBJ2-5 TRBV12-5 . .
CAISTGYDNEQFF TGTGCCATCAGTACTGGTTACGACAATGAGCAGTTCTTC TRBJ2-1 TRBV10-3 . .
CASSSQGRDTQYF TGTGCCAGTAGTTCACAGGGGCGAGATACGCAGTATTTT TRBJ2-3 TRBV19 TRBD1 .
CASTAGRGSYNEQFF TGTGCCAGCACCGCGGGACGGGGCTCCTACAATGAGCAGTTCTTC TRBJ2-1 TRBV2 . .
CASSRAGQLDTEAFF TGTGCCAGCAGCCGCGCCGGACAGTTGGACACTGAAGCTTTCTTT TRBJ1-1 TRBV7-2 . .